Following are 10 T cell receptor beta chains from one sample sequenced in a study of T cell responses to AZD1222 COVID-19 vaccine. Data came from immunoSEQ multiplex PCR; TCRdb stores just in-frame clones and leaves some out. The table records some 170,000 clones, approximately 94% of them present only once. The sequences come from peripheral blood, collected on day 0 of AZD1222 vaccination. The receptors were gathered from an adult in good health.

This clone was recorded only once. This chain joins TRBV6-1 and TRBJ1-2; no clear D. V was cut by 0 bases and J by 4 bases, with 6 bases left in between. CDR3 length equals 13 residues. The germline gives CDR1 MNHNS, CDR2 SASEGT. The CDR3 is CASSEAGSYGYTF. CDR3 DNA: TGTGCCAGCAGTGAAGCCGGGAGCTATGGCTACACCTTC.

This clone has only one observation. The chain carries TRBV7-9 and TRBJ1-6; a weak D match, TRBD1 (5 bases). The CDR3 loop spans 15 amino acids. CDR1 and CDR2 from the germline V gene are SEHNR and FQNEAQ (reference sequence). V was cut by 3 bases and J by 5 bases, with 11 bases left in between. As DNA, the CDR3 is TGTGCCAGCAGCTTCACGGGGACGGATAATTCACCCCTCCACTTT. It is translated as CASSFTGTDNSPLHF.

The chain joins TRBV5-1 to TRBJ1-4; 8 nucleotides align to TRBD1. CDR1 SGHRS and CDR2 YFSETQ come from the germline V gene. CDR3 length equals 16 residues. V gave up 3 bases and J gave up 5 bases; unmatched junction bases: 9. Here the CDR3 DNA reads TGCGCCAGCAGCTCCGAGCCGCGACAGGGGAATGAAAAACTGTTTTTT. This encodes CASSSEPRQGNEKLFF.

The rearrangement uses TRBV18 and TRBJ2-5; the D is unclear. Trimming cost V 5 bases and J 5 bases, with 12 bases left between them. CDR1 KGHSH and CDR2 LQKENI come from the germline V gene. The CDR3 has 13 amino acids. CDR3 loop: CASSSPMGETQYF. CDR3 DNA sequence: TGTGCCAGCTCATCCCCGATGGGGGAGACCCAGTACTTC.

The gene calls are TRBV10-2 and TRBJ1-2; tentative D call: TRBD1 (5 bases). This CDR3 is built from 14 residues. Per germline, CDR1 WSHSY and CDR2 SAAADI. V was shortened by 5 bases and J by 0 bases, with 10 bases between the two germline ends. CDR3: CASSNTGANYGYTF. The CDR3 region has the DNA TGCGCCAGCAGTAACACAGGAGCTAACTATGGCTACACCTTC.

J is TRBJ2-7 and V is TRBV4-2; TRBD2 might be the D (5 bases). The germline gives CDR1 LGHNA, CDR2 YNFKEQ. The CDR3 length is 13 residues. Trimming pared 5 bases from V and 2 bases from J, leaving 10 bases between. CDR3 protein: CASSARGTYEQYF. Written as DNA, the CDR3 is TGTGCCAGCAGCGCCCGGGGTACCTACGAGCAGTACTTC.

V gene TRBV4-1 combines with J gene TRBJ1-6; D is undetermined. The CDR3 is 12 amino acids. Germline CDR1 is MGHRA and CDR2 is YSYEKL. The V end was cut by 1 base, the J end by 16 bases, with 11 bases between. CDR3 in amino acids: CASSQVGERLHF. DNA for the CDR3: TGCGCCAGCAGCCAAGTTGGGGAGAGGCTCCACTTT.

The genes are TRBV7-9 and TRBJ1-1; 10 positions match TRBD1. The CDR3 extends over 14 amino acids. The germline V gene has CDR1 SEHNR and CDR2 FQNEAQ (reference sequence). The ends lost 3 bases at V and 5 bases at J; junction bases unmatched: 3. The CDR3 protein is CASSFGTGETEAFF. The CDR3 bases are TGTGCCAGCAGCTTCGGGACAGGGGAAACTGAAGCTTTCTTT.

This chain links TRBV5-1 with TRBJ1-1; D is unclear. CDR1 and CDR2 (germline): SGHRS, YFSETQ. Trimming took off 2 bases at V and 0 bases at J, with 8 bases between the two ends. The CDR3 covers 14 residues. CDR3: CASSLPELNTEAFF. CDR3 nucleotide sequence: TGCGCCAGCAGCTTACCGGAGTTGAACACTGAAGCTTTCTTT.

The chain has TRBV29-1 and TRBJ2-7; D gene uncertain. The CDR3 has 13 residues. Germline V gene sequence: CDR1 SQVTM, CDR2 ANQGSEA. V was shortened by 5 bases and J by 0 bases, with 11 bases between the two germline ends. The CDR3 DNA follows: TGCAGCGTTCGGTACAGAACCTCCTACGAGCAGTACTTC. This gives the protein CSVRYRTSYEQYF.